The entry below describes one TCR beta chain. This record comes from a study of technical replicates of blood from a few donors. The data were produced by immunoSEQ multiplex PCR, yet TCRdb's version contains in-frame clones alone and is incomplete. The table has some 70,000 clones, roughly 92% seen once. The V gene lost 5 bases and the J gene lost 2 bases, with 18 bases spanning the gap. Germline V gene sequence: CDR1 MNHEY, CDR2 SMNVEV (reference sequence). The CDR3 has 16 amino acids. The V and J genes are TRBV27 and TRBJ1-2, with D maybe TRBD1 (6 bases). This sequence was found in a human donor in good health. Sequenced sample: T cells isolated from PBMCs. CDR3: CASSDPADSPNYGYTF. For the CDR3, the DNA is TGTGCCAGCAGTGACCCCGCGGACAGCCCAAACTATGGCTACACCTTC.